These 30 T cell receptor beta chains came from one sample sequenced in a study of blood T cell repertoires in COVID-19. Libraries were prepared by immunoSEQ multiplex PCR; TCRdb keeps only in-frame clonotypes and omits some of them. The sample holds some 74,000 clones, approximately 89% seen once. The specimen was peripheral blood. These receptors were obtained from a woman older than 75 with acute or convalescent COVID-19.

There are a few counts of this clone. The chain links TRBV6-5 to TRBJ1-5; D unresolved. In germline, CDR1 is MNHEY, CDR2 SVGAGI. This CDR3 contains 13 residues. The V end was cut by 8 bases, the J end by 4 bases, with 12 bases between. CDR3 coding DNA: TGTGCCAGCTCTCGGCAGGCTAATCAGCCCCAGCATTTT. It codes for CASSRQANQPQHF.

The chain has TRBV7-8 and TRBJ1-4, with a weak D call TRBD1 (6 bases). Deletions cut 7 bases from V and 3 bases from J, with 12 bases between. The CDR3 covers 14 residues. CDR1 is SGHVS, CDR2 FQNEAQ, per germline. The CDR3 here is CASNQGSSNEKLFF. The CDR3 DNA reads TGTGCCAGCAATCAGGGGTCCTCTAATGAAAAACTGTTTTTT.

This chain links TRBV12-2 with TRBJ1-3; TRBD1 is taken as the D call from the table, unchecked against the DNA. TRBV12-2 is a documented pseudogene. This CDR3 has 19 residues. The CDR3 bases are TGTGCAAGTCGCTTAATGGTCAGGGGTACCCCTAGCTCTGGAAACACCATATATTTT. Translating gives CASRLMVRGTPSSGNTIYF.

The chain combines TRBV24-1 with TRBJ2-1, with no clear D. CDR3 length: 15 residues. Germline V lookup: CDR1 KGHDR, CDR2 SFDVKD. V was trimmed by 5 bases and J by 14 bases, leaving 24 bases between them. This CDR3 is CATSGSGDLGLRKFF. The CDR3 DNA reads TGTGCCACCAGTGGTTCAGGCGATCTGGGCCTTCGGAAGTTCTTC.

This clone has just a few counts. The chain has TRBV3-1 (or the pseudogene TRBV3-2) and TRBJ2-1; 15 bases line up with TRBD2. V gave up 0 bases and J gave up 13 bases; unmatched junction bases: 7. The CDR3 consists of 16 residues. The germline V gene has CDR1 LGHDT and CDR2 YNNKEL (reference sequence). CDR3 sequence: CASSQDLGTSGGQQFF. Here the CDR3 DNA reads TGTGCCAGCAGCCAAGATCTAGGGACTAGCGGGGGGCAACAGTTCTTC.

Concerning this clone itself: Other DNA sequences within the sample encode an identical CDR3. The chain carries TRBV5-1 and TRBJ2-1; TRBD2 aligns across 9 bases. CDR3 length: 15 residues. Germline V gene sequence: CDR1 SGHRS, CDR2 YFSETQ. J was trimmed by 8 bases and V by 2 bases; bases with no gene match: 8. In nucleotides, the CDR3 is TGCGCCAGCAGCTTAATACCGGGCGGGGGGGATGAGCAGTTCTTC. Translated, it gives CASSLIPGGGDEQFF.

The J gene is TRBJ1-2, the V gene TRBV14, with 7 bases that match TRBD1. CDR1 is SGHDN, CDR2 FVKESK, per germline. The trim removed 0 bases at V and 8 bases at J, leaving 6 bases unmatched. The CDR3 is 14 amino acids. The CDR3 sequence: CASSQDLPGGGYTF. In DNA form, the CDR3 reads TGTGCCAGCAGCCAAGATTTACCAGGGGGAGGCTACACCTTC. The full variable domain, with the rest looked up from reference TRBV14 and TRBJ1-2, is EAGVTQFPSHSVIEKGQTVTLRCDPISGHDNLYWYRRVMGKEIKFLLHFVKESKQDESGMPNNRFLAERTGGTYSTLKVQPAELEDSGVYFCASSQDLPGGGYTFGSGTRLTVV.

This clone was counted a single time. The rearrangement uses TRBV5-6 and TRBJ2-2; 10 bases line up with TRBD1. Unmatched junction bases numbered 8, after V lost 6 bases and J lost 6 bases. The CDR3 runs 15 residues. The germline CDR1 and CDR2 sequences are SGHDT and YYEEEE. The CDR3 DNA follows: TGTGCCAGCACCCCGGGACAGGGGTTCGCCGGGGAGCTGTTTTTT. Protein: CASTPGQGFAGELFF.

The chain links TRBV10-3 to TRBJ1-6; perhaps TRBD1 as D (6 bases). CDR3 length: 14 residues. Germline V gene data show CDR1 as ENHRY and CDR2 as SYGVKD. V was clipped by 4 bases and J by 7 bases, with 11 bases between them. The CDR3 loop is CAISVDRMNSPLHF. The DNA of the CDR3 is TGTGCCATCAGTGTTGACAGGATGAATTCACCCCTCCACTTT.

The chain recombines TRBV7-2 with TRBJ2-7, with 7 bases identical to TRBD1. Germline CDR1 is SGHTA and CDR2 is FQGNSA. The V and J ends lost 3 bases and 3 bases, in that order; junction bases with no gene match: 5. The CDR3 consists of 14 residues. The DNA for the CDR3 is TGTGCCAGCAGCTTTAACAGGGGAAACTACGAGCAGTACTTC. This gives the protein CASSFNRGNYEQYF.

The genes are TRBV6-6 and TRBJ2-5; perhaps TRBD2 as D (6 bases). CDR3 length: 14 amino acids. Germline V gives CDR1 MNHNY, CDR2 SVGAGI (reference sequence). Trimming removed 5 bases from V and 5 bases from J, with 15 bases in between. The CDR3 is CASSPPGEAETQYF. In DNA form, the CDR3 reads TGTGCCAGCAGTCCCCCGGGGGAGGCGGAGACCCAGTACTTC.

The chain employs TRBV6-6 and TRBJ1-4; D not resolved. V shed 6 bases and J shed 0 bases, with 8 bases lying between them. The CDR3 spans 14 residues. Germline V gene data show CDR1 as MNHNY and CDR2 as SVGAGI (reference sequence). As DNA, the CDR3 is TGTGCCAGCAGCCTCACTTCAACTAATGAAAAACTGTTTTTT. Its translation is CASSLTSTNEKLFF.

The J gene is TRBJ1-6, the V gene TRBV28; 7 nucleotides line up with TRBD1. The V gene end was trimmed by 2 bases and the J gene end by 7 bases; junction bases not matched to a gene: 5. CDR3 length: 15 residues. Germline V gene lookup returns CDR1 MDHEN and CDR2 SYDVKM. Here the CDR3 DNA reads TGTGCCAGCAGTTTACAACAGGGGACCAATTCACCCCTCCACTTT. Translating it yields CASSLQQGTNSPLHF. The full variable domain, its missing parts supplied by reference TRBV28 and TRBJ1-6, is DVKVTQSSRYLVKRTGEKVFLECVQDMDHENMFWYRQDPGLGLRLIYFSYDVKMKEKGDIPEGYSVSREKKERFSLILESASTNQTSMYLCASSLQQGTNSPLHFGNGTRLTVT.

The J gene is TRBJ2-1, the V gene TRBV7-8; 9 positions match TRBD1. The length of the CDR3 is 13 residues. Germline V gene sequence: CDR1 SGHVS, CDR2 FQNEAQ. V was pared by 4 bases and J by 10 bases, with 5 bases of the junction left unmatched. CDR3 bases: TGTGCCAGCAGCTCAGGGACAGGGTCGGAGCAGTTCTTC. Translation gives CASSSGTGSEQFF.

This chain uses TRBV2 with TRBJ2-1; 10 positions match TRBD2. The germline V gene has CDR1 SNHLY and CDR2 FYNNEI. V lost 8 bases and J lost 8; bases outside the gene matches: 3. There are 12 residues in the CDR3. Here the CDR3 reads CASRGLADEQFF. CDR3 DNA sequence: TGTGCCAGCCGAGGACTAGCGGATGAGCAGTTCTTC. Full variable domain (rest looked up from reference TRBV2 and TRBJ2-1): EPEVTQTPSHQVTQMGQEVILRCVPISNHLYFYWYRQILGQKVEFLVSFYNNEISEKSEIFDDQFSVERPDGSNFTLKIRSTKLEDSAMYFCASRGLADEQFFGPGTRLTVL.

The chain has TRBV4-2 and TRBJ1-2, with D maybe TRBD1 (5 bases). The CDR3 covers 13 residues. V lost 0 bases, J lost 8 bases, and 10 bases lay in between. Germline V gene sequence: CDR1 LGHNA, CDR2 YNFKEQ. The chain's CDR3 is CASSQEEGRGYTF. CDR3 in DNA: TGTGCCAGCAGCCAAGAGGAGGGGCGCGGCTACACCTTC.

This chain uses TRBV12-3 or TRBV12-4 with TRBJ1-1; no clear D. The CDR3 sequence is 13 residues long. V was cut by 4 bases and J by 6 bases, with 12 bases left in between. The CDR3 DNA reads as TGTGCCAGCAGTTCCCGGTCCCCTCCTGAAGCTTTCTTT. It is translated as CASSSRSPPEAFF.

This chain connects TRBV5-6 to TRBJ1-1; D is ambiguous. V was trimmed by 0 bases and J by 0 bases, leaving 6 bases between them. CDR3 length: 14 residues. In germline, CDR1 is SGHDT, CDR2 YYEEEE. This CDR3 reads CASSLDSLNTEAFF. The DNA of the CDR3 is TGTGCCAGCAGCTTGGACAGCCTGAACACTGAAGCTTTCTTT.

The chain has TRBV29-1 and TRBJ1-1; D is possibly TRBD1 (5 bases). Per the germline V gene, CDR1 is SQVTM and CDR2 is ANQGSEA. This CDR3 region has 13 residues. V was shortened by 5 bases and J by 1 base, with 11 bases between the two germline ends. CDR3 loop: CSVPGGRNTEAFF. CDR3 DNA: TGCAGCGTTCCGGGGGGACGGAACACTGAAGCTTTCTTT.

V and J are TRBV18 and TRBJ2-2; the D gene is possibly TRBD1 (5 bases). This CDR3 has 15 amino acids. Germline CDR1 and CDR2: KGHSH and LQKENI. V shed 6 bases and J shed 4 bases, with 15 bases lying between them. DNA of the CDR3: TGTGCCAGCTCCTCCAAACCCGACAGCACCGGGGAGCTGTTTTTT. Its translation: CASSSKPDSTGELFF.

The rearrangement links TRBV7-9 to TRBJ1-5, with 9 nucleotides matching TRBD1. Trimming at V came to 10 bases and at J to 4 bases, leaving 2 bases not matched to a gene. Germline V gene data show CDR1 as SEHNR and CDR2 as FQNEAQ (reference sequence). CDR3 size: 12 residues. CDR3 protein: CATGQGNQPQHF. CDR3 coding DNA: TGTGCCACGGGACAGGGAAATCAGCCCCAGCATTTT.

The rearrangement joins TRBV28 to TRBJ2-1, with 7 positions matching TRBD2. The V gene end was trimmed by 3 bases and the J gene end by 2 bases; junction bases not matched to a gene: 7. Germline lookup yields CDR1 MDHEN and CDR2 SYDVKM. There are 16 residues in the CDR3. CDR3 sequence reads: CASSFLTGGTYNEQFF. CDR3 nucleotides: TGTGCCAGCAGTTTTCTTACGGGGGGAACCTACAATGAGCAGTTCTTC.

This clone was observed a few times. This chain connects TRBV9 to TRBJ1-4; the match to TRBD1 covers 8 bases. The CDR3 runs to 13 residues. CDR1 SGDLS and CDR2 YYNGEE come from the germline V gene. V lost 4 bases, J lost 8 bases, and 4 bases stayed unmatched. CDR3 bases: TGTGCCAGCAGCACCGGACAGGGAGAAAAACTGTTTTTT. Translated: CASSTGQGEKLFF.

The chain employs TRBV18 and TRBJ1-3; D is possibly TRBD1 (5 bases). Between the trimmed V and J ends, which lost 3 bases and 9 bases, there was a span of 15 bases. Germline V gives CDR1 KGHSH, CDR2 LQKENI. The CDR3 is made up of 14 amino acids. The CDR3 protein is CASSPFGAGTTIYF. In DNA form, the CDR3 reads TGTGCCAGCTCACCCTTCGGTGCGGGGACCACCATATATTTT.

The chain carries TRBV19 and TRBJ2-7; weak D call: TRBD1 (5 bases). Trimming left V 5 bases short and J 1 base short, with 12 bases between. The germline CDR1 and CDR2 sequences are LNHDA and SQIVND (reference sequence). The CDR3 is 14 residues long. CDR3 protein: CASSPQGFSYEQYF. The CDR3 DNA sequence: TGTGCCAGTAGTCCTCAGGGATTTTCCTACGAGCAGTACTTC.

This rearrangement joins TRBV6-5 to TRBJ2-2; D ambiguous. CDR1 MNHEY and CDR2 SVGAGI come from the germline V gene. The CDR3 has 13 residues. V dropped 6 bases and J dropped 0 bases, with 5 bases sitting between them. Here the CDR3 DNA reads TGTGCCAGCAGGACTCCGAACACCGGGGAGCTGTTTTTT. Protein sequence: CASRTPNTGELFF.

The genes are TRBV19 and TRBJ1-1, with D possibly being TRBD1 (5 bases). Between the trimmed V and J ends, which lost 9 bases and 4 bases, there was a span of 15 bases. The CDR3 consists of 13 residues. Looked up from germline, CDR1 is LNHDA and CDR2 is SQIVND (reference sequence). The CDR3: CASKGNPATEAFF. CDR3 DNA sequence: TGTGCCAGCAAGGGGAACCCGGCCACTGAAGCTTTCTTT.

The V call is TRBV6-1, the J call TRBJ1-1; D gene unclear. This CDR3 spans 17 amino acids. V shed 0 bases and J shed 1 base, with 15 bases lying between them. Germline V gene sequence: CDR1 MNHNS, CDR2 SASEGT. The CDR3 nucleotides are TGTGCCAGCAGTGAAGCGCGTGCGGGAACCGGGAACACTGAAGCTTTCTTT. Its protein product is CASSEARAGTGNTEAFF.

This clone was seen once. The chain couples TRBV13 to TRBJ1-1; tentatively, D is TRBD1 (6 bases). From germline, CDR1 is PRHDT and CDR2 FYEKMQ (reference sequence). Trimming stripped 5 bases from V and 3 bases from J, with 16 bases between. This CDR3 comprises 15 residues. The CDR3 reads CASSRTTGSHTEAFF. DNA of the CDR3: TGTGCCAGCAGCCGAACGACAGGTTCGCACACTGAAGCTTTCTTT.

The chain links TRBV19 to TRBJ2-7; TRBD1 matches at 8 bases. Trimming at V came to 5 bases and at J to 7 bases, leaving 7 bases not matched to a gene. From germline, CDR1 is LNHDA and CDR2 SQIVND (reference sequence). There are 13 residues in the CDR3. This chain's CDR3 is CASSGRQGWEQYF. The CDR3 nucleotides are TGTGCCAGTAGTGGACGACAGGGGTGGGAGCAGTACTTC.